A selection of T cell receptor beta chains follows, all from one sample in a study of blood T cell repertoires in COVID-19. Here immunoSEQ multiplex PCR was the method, and the copy in TCRdb shows in-frame clones only, minus some. Here the sample spans approximately 150,000 clones, approximately 90% being singletons. The specimen was peripheral blood. The receptors shown here come from a man aged 18 to 35 with COVID-19, enrolled during active disease. Each CDR3 is given with its conserved first and last residue. Each record gives: clone size, CDR3 length, V gene, D gene, J gene, CDR3 DNA, CDR3 protein. A D gene is named only where the DNA matches it firmly. Expanded clones get a size class; other rows say once, few or many, or leave the size out.

.,14,TRBV7-6,.,TRBJ2-7,TGTGCCAGCAGCTTTTCCGGGAGTATCAACGAGCAGTACTTC,CASSFSGSINEQYF
.,13,TRBV2,TRBD2,TRBJ2-7,TGTGCCAGCGGGCTAGCGGAGTCCTACGAGCAGTACTTC,CASGLAESYEQYF
.,15,TRBV4-3,TRBD1,TRBJ2-5,TGCGCCAGCAGCCCGCGGACAGGGTGGGTAGAGACCCAGTACTTC,CASSPRTGWVETQYF
.,14,TRBV24-1,TRBD1,TRBJ2-7,TGTGCCACCTCGGACAGGGCCTATCCGGACGAGCAGTACTTC,CATSDRAYPDEQYF
.,17,TRBV28,.,TRBJ2-3,TGTGCCAGCAGTTTAAGGTCATGGGCAGGGAAGGCAGATACGCAGTATTTT,CASSLRSWAGKADTQYF
.,12,TRBV28,.,TRBJ2-7,TGTGCCAGCAGTTTAGACACCTACGAGCAGTACTTC,CASSLDTYEQYF
.,17,TRBV1,.,TRBJ2-7,TGCACCAGCAGCCAAGTATGGGGGACAGGGGAACGTGACGAGCAGTACTTC,CTSSQVWGTGERDEQYF
few,13,TRBV19,.,TRBJ1-1,TGTGCCAGTAGACCAGGGGAGAGCACTGAAGCTTTCTTT,CASRPGESTEAFF
.,14,TRBV28,TRBD2,TRBJ2-1,TGTGCCAGCAGTTTGCGGGAGTGGGGCAATGAGCAGTTCTTC,CASSLREWGNEQFF
.,15,TRBV14,.,TRBJ2-5,TGTGCCAGCAGCCAAGATCTTCACGTTCGGGAGACCCAGTACTTC,CASSQDLHVRETQYF
.,14,TRBV4-3,.,TRBJ2-7,TGCGCCAGCAGCCCCCTAACAGGGACCTACGAGCAGTACTTC,CASSPLTGTYEQYF
.,19,TRBV2,TRBD1,TRBJ1-5,TGTGCCAGCAGTGAAGAAGAGGCTGGCAGGGGGCAATGGAGTCAGCCCCAGCATTTT,CASSEEEAGRGQWSQPQHF
.,15,TRBV4-2,TRBD1,TRBJ1-4,TGTGCCAGCAGCCAACCGACAGGGCTCGCTGAAAAACTGTTTTTT,CASSQPTGLAEKLFF
.,14,TRBV19,.,TRBJ2-3,TGTGCCAGTTCACAGGGTGGAAGCACAGATACGCAGTATTTT,CASSQGGSTDTQYF
.,16,TRBV19,TRBD2,TRBJ2-2,TGTGCCAGTGGACCTTCTAGCGGGAGGGGCACCGGGGAGCTGTTTTTT,CASGPSSGRGTGELFF
.,15,TRBV4-3,.,TRBJ1-5,TGCGCCAGCAGCCAAGAATTTAGTAGCAATCAGCCCCAGCATTTT,CASSQEFSSNQPQHF
.,16,TRBV28,TRBD2,TRBJ2-7,TGTGCCAGCAGCTCTACCGGGACTAGCGGATCCTACGAGCAGTACTTC,CASSSTGTSGSYEQYF
few,13,TRBV28,.,TRBJ2-7,TGTGCCAGCAGTCAAGGGAGCTCCTACGAGCAGTACTTC,CASSQGSSYEQYF
.,17,TRBV28,TRBD2,TRBJ2-3,TGTGCCAGCAGTCGGACGACTAGCGGGATGATCACAGATACGCAGTATTTT,CASSRTTSGMITDTQYF
.,16,TRBV24-1,TRBD1,TRBJ2-5,TGTGCCACCAGTGACCCCGGGACAGGGCTCCAAGAGACCCAGTACTTC,CATSDPGTGLQETQYF
.,17,TRBV5-1,TRBD2,TRBJ2-7,TGCGCCAGCAGCTCCGGAATCCTAGCGGGAGTAGGCTACGAGCAGTACTTC,CASSSGILAGVGYEQYF
.,14,TRBV7-9,TRBD1,TRBJ2-7,TGTGCCAGCAGCCTGGACAGGGGTAGTTACGAGCAGTACTTC,CASSLDRGSYEQYF
.,12,TRBV7-2,.,TRBJ2-1,TGTGCCAGCAGCCAACTTTACAATGAGCAGTTCTTC,CASSQLYNEQFF
few,15,TRBV28,.,TRBJ1-1,TGTGCCAGCAGTTACCGTCCAGGGTCGAACACTGAAGCTTTCTTT,CASSYRPGSNTEAFF
.,13,TRBV5-5,.,TRBJ1-6,TGTGCCAGCAGCTTGGCGGGGGATTCACCCCTCCACTTT,CASSLAGDSPLHF
.,16,TRBV7-3,TRBD2,TRBJ2-3,TGTGCCAGCAGCAAAACCGGACTAGCGGGAATAGATACGCAGTATTTT,CASSKTGLAGIDTQYF
.,13,TRBV7-2,.,TRBJ1-1,TGTGCCAGCATCGGCGCAGGGGTTACTGAAGCTTTCTTT,CASIGAGVTEAFF
.,12,TRBV11-2,TRBD1,TRBJ1-1,TGTGCCAGCAGCTCAGGGGGACGGGAAGCTTTCTTT,CASSSGGREAFF
.,14,TRBV13,.,TRBJ2-7,TGTGCCAGCACCCGCGGAGCGATCCGCTACGAGCAGTACTTC,CASTRGAIRYEQYF
.,16,TRBV7-6,TRBD2,TRBJ2-3,TGTGCCAGCAGCCCCAACAGCGGGAGGGGCACAGATACGCAGTATTTT,CASSPNSGRGTDTQYF
.,15,TRBV27,.,TRBJ2-7,TGTGCCAGCAGTTTATCGTCCAGAGGCTCCTACGAGCAGTACTTC,CASSLSSRGSYEQYF
.,13,TRBV12-3/TRBV12-4,TRBD1,TRBJ1-1,TGTGCCAGCAGTTCAGGGGGCATCGCTGAAGCTTTCTTT,CASSSGGIAEAFF
.,22,TRBV24-1,TRBD2,TRBJ2-2,TGTGCCACCAGTGAAGGTTCTGGGACTAGCGGGCCCTACCCCTCGAACACCGGGGAGCTGTTTTTT,CATSEGSGTSGPYPSNTGELFF